Listed below are T cell receptor beta chains from one sample, sequenced in a study of T cells after yellow fever vaccination. TCRdb re-called the 5' RACE reads with MiXCR, one entry per CDR3 protein. The table lists hundreds of thousands of distinct CDR3 sequences, 12% of them singletons, with about 15% in the top ten. This sample comprised PBMCs, obtained on the day of the yellow fever booster vaccination. All receptors derive from a man aged 25-45 years who received the YFV17D yellow fever vaccine. Each CDR3 is given with its conserved first and last residue. The D gene is left open where the match is weak. Size is stated for part of the rows, as once, few or many counts, or as a class when the clone is expanded.

cdr3_nt,cdr3_aa,d_call,v_call,clone_size,j_call
TGTGCCAGCTCACCTTACCGGGGACTAGCATCCGAGCAGTACTTC,CASSPYRGLASEQYF,TRBD2,TRBV18,.,TRBJ2-7
TGTGCCAGCAGCCCTGAGCAAGATACGCAGTATTTT,CASSPEQDTQYF,.,TRBV3-1,.,TRBJ2-3
TGCAGTGCTGGGGGGACAGGCTCTGGGGCCAACGTCCTGACTTTC,CSAGGTGSGANVLTF,TRBD1,TRBV20-1,many,TRBJ2-6
TGCAGTGCCAGCCGGACAGGGATGAGCTATAGCAATCAGCCCCAGCATTTT,CSASRTGMSYSNQPQHF,TRBD1,TRBV20-1,.,TRBJ1-5
TGCAGTGCTAGGGCCCGGGACAACTACAATGAGCAGTTCTTC,CSARARDNYNEQFF,.,TRBV20-1,few,TRBJ2-1
TGCAGTGCTCTCCCCGGGGGCTCTCGGAGTACGCAGTATTTT,CSALPGGSRSTQYF,.,TRBV20-1,.,TRBJ2-3
TGTGCCAGCAGTTACGGGGGACAGAACACTGAAGCTTTCTTT,CASSYGGQNTEAFF,.,TRBV6-2/TRBV6-3,many,TRBJ1-1
TGTGCCACCAGCAGATCGACAGCCAGCAATGGCTACACCTTC,CATSRSTASNGYTF,.,TRBV15,.,TRBJ1-2
TGTGCCAGCAAAGAAGGACTAGCAGGGAACAATGAGCAGTTCTTC,CASKEGLAGNNEQFF,TRBD2,TRBV11-2,few,TRBJ2-1
TGCAGTGCTAGACCCTCTAGCGGGAGGGCCAGTGGGGAGCTGTTTTTT,CSARPSSGRASGELFF,TRBD2,TRBV20-1,few,TRBJ2-2
TGTGCCAGCAGTACCTACGGGACGTTCTATGGCTACACCTTC,CASSTYGTFYGYTF,.,TRBV6-2/TRBV6-3,few,TRBJ1-2
TGTGCCATGAGCCCTCGGCTCCTCTGCTCCTACTCCACTGAAGCTTTCTTT,CAMSPRLLCSYSTEAFF,.,TRBV5-3,.,TRBJ1-1
TGCGCCAGCAGCCAAGCAGTGAGACAGGGGGCTTTCGCGTACGAGCAGTACTTC,CASSQAVRQGAFAYEQYF,TRBD1,TRBV4-3,.,TRBJ2-7
TGCGCCAGCAGCCCAGACGGCAGGGACTCCTATAATTCACCCCTCCACTTT,CASSPDGRDSYNSPLHF,.,TRBV5-1,few,TRBJ1-6
TGTGCCAGCAGTGGACCTAAGCCCTACAATGAGCAGTTCTTC,CASSGPKPYNEQFF,.,TRBV28,.,TRBJ2-1
TGCAGTGGGGTCGGGACCTACAATGAGCAGTTCTTC,CSGVGTYNEQFF,.,TRBV20-1,few,TRBJ2-1
TGTGCCAGCAGTTATAACAACTACCCCTACGAGCAGTACTTC,CASSYNNYPYEQYF,.,TRBV6-5,few,TRBJ2-7
TGTGCTAGCAGCTTATCACAGGGATCTAATGAAAAACTGTTTTTT,CASSLSQGSNEKLFF,.,TRBV7-7,many,TRBJ1-4
TGCAGTGCCAACCCCTCGCGGTCGAACACCGGGGAGCTGTTTTTT,CSANPSRSNTGELFF,.,TRBV20-1,few,TRBJ2-2
TGTGCCAGCAGTACGGGGACAGTCAACTACGAGCAGTACTTC,CASSTGTVNYEQYF,TRBD1,TRBV28,.,TRBJ2-7
TGTGCCAGCAGCGAACAGGGTAGCAATCAGCCCCAGCATTTT,CASSEQGSNQPQHF,.,TRBV16,many,TRBJ1-5
TGTGCCAGCAACCGGGACACCTACTACGAGCAGTACTTC,CASNRDTYYEQYF,.,TRBV2,few,TRBJ2-7
TGCGCCAGCAGCTTGCTAACAGACTACAATGAGCAGTTCTTC,CASSLLTDYNEQFF,.,TRBV5-1,few,TRBJ2-1
TGCGCCAGCAGCCCCTCTCGTCAGTCAGATACGCAGTATTTT,CASSPSRQSDTQYF,.,TRBV4-1,few,TRBJ2-3
TGCAGTGCTAGAGTGACGTCCGCTGGGTACGAGCAGTACTTC,CSARVTSAGYEQYF,.,TRBV20-1,.,TRBJ2-7
TGCAGTGCTAGAGATTTCGCAGGGAGGGCAGATACGCAGTATTTT,CSARDFAGRADTQYF,TRBD2,TRBV20-1,few,TRBJ2-3
TGTGCCAGCAGCAAAGGGAACGGGCCATCCTACGAGCAGTACTTC,CASSKGNGPSYEQYF,.,TRBV21-1,.,TRBJ2-7
TGTGCCAGCAGCTATATGCTCTACGAGCAGTACTTC,CASSYMLYEQYF,.,TRBV12-3/TRBV12-4,few,TRBJ2-7
TGTGCCTGGAGTGCCTCTGCAGAGACCCAGTACTTC,CAWSASAETQYF,.,TRBV30,.,TRBJ2-5
TGCAGTGCTAGGCCAGCGGTTAGCACAGATACGCAGTATTTT,CSARPAVSTDTQYF,.,TRBV20-1,few,TRBJ2-3
TGTGCCTGGAGTGTAGAGTTTGGCAGGTCGAAAGGCTCCTATAATTCACCCCTCCACTTT,CAWSVEFGRSKGSYNSPLHF,.,TRBV30,.,TRBJ1-6
TGTGCCAGCAGATCCGGGGGTGTGGCAGATACGCAGTATTTT,CASRSGGVADTQYF,.,TRBV28,.,TRBJ2-3
TGTGCCAGCAGCCCGGGGACGGGGACAGGTTTGGGACCCCAGCATTTT,CASSPGTGTGLGPQHF,TRBD1,TRBV7-2,few,TRBJ1-5
TGTGCCAGCTCACCTGAGGCAGAGACAAACTATGGCTACACCTTC,CASSPEAETNYGYTF,.,TRBV18,few,TRBJ1-2
TGCGCCAGCAGCCAGGACCCCGGAGGGCTCCACTTT,CASSQDPGGLHF,.,TRBV5-1,few,TRBJ1-6
TGTGCCAGCAGCCTGACAGGGACAGCAGATACGCAGTATTTT,CASSLTGTADTQYF,TRBD1,TRBV7-3,many,TRBJ2-3
TGTGCCAGCAGCCAAGATCTTCTTGAGCAGTTCTTC,CASSQDLLEQFF,.,TRBV4-2,.,TRBJ2-1
TGTGCCAGCAGCTTTGGACAGCGACTTTCCGGCGAGCAGTACTTC,CASSFGQRLSGEQYF,.,TRBV7-2,few,TRBJ2-7
TGCAGTGCCGGCCAGGGAACTAACTATGGCTACACCTTC,CSAGQGTNYGYTF,.,TRBV20-1,.,TRBJ1-2
TGTGCCAGCAGTTTTTCCCTCTCCTACGAGCAGTACTTC,CASSFSLSYEQYF,.,TRBV12-3/TRBV12-4,.,TRBJ2-7
TGTGCCAGCAGCGGGGGGGGCTCCTACAATGAGCAGTTCTTC,CASSGGGSYNEQFF,TRBD2,TRBV27,few,TRBJ2-1
TGCGCCAGCAGTTCTTGGGGGGCTGGCACAGATACGCAGTATTTT,CASSSWGAGTDTQYF,.,TRBV5-1,.,TRBJ2-3
TGCAGTGCCCGCGTCGGGACCAATAACTATGGCTACACCTTC,CSARVGTNNYGYTF,.,TRBV20-1,few,TRBJ1-2
TGTGCCAGCAGTTACATGGGGGGCGAGCAGTACTTC,CASSYMGGEQYF,.,TRBV6-6,few,TRBJ2-7
TGTGCCAGCAGCCTAGGCGACAGGGGGACGACAGATACGCAGTATTTT,CASSLGDRGTTDTQYF,TRBD1,TRBV7-9,few,TRBJ2-3
TGTGCCAGCACCTCACAGGGAGCTGAAGCTTTCTTT,CASTSQGAEAFF,.,TRBV28,.,TRBJ1-1
TGTGCCAGCAGCTCTAGCCCGGGACTCCAATACGAGCAGTACTTC,CASSSSPGLQYEQYF,.,TRBV5-5,few,TRBJ2-7
TGTGCCAGCAGTAGTCGTGGAAGCGGGAGAGACGAGACCCAGTACTTC,CASSSRGSGRDETQYF,TRBD2,TRBV6-5,.,TRBJ2-5
TGTGCCAGCAGACTTAGCTACGAGCAGTACTTC,CASRLSYEQYF,.,TRBV2,few,TRBJ2-7
TGTGCCAGCAGCTTAGTCCGTGCCCGACTAGCGGGGGCCAATGAGCAGTTCTTC,CASSLVRARLAGANEQFF,TRBD2,TRBV11-2,.,TRBJ2-1
TGTGCCAGCAGTTCCTTGACCGCGCATGGAAACACCATATATTTT,CASSSLTAHGNTIYF,.,TRBV28,.,TRBJ1-3
TGTGCCAGCTCCGAACTAGAAGAGACCCAGTACTTC,CASSELEETQYF,.,TRBV18,few,TRBJ2-5
TGTGCCAGCAGCAGCGACCCAAACCAGGGGGAGACCCAGTACTTC,CASSSDPNQGETQYF,.,TRBV7-9,.,TRBJ2-5
TGTGCCAGCTCGGAGAGACAGGGTACCGAGACCCAGTACTTC,CASSERQGTETQYF,TRBD1,TRBV18,.,TRBJ2-5
TGTGCCAGCAGCTTAGAGCGGAAGTACGAGCAGTACTTC,CASSLERKYEQYF,.,TRBV7-2,few,TRBJ2-7
TGCAGTGCTAGGAAGGATTCTAGCACAGATACGCAGTATTTT,CSARKDSSTDTQYF,.,TRBV20-1,many,TRBJ2-3
TGCGCCAGCAGCCAAGGCAGCAGGGCGGGAACCCCCATCTTCGGGGAGCTGTTTTTT,CASSQGSRAGTPIFGELFF,.,TRBV4-3,.,TRBJ2-2